Below, 20 T cell receptor beta chains from the same sample are listed, as sequenced in a study of blood T cell repertoires in COVID-19. Measured with immunoSEQ multiplex PCR; TCRdb has only the in-frame clones, and not every one. The data contain 150,000 to 200,000 clones, around 80% of them singletons. The sequenced material came from peripheral blood. These receptors were collected from a man between 60 and 75 years old with acute or convalescent COVID-19.

The chain recombines TRBV2 with TRBJ2-1; possible D gene TRBD2, 6 bases. With 2 bases removed from V and 0 bases from J, the gap between germline ends came to 20 bases. CDR3 size: 19 residues. Germline V gene data show CDR1 as SNHLY and CDR2 as FYNNEI. The DNA for the CDR3 is TGTGCCAGCAGTGAACCGTTTTGGGGGGATCAGAGCTCCTACAATGAGCAGTTCTTC. Translation: CASSEPFWGDQSSYNEQFF.

The chain uses TRBV5-6 and TRBJ2-1; a weak D match, TRBD2 (5 bases). The CDR3 runs 16 residues. Germline V gene lookup returns CDR1 SGHDT and CDR2 YYEEEE. The V end lost 3 bases, the J end lost 7 bases, and 20 bases lay between the germline ends. CDR3 DNA: TGTGCCAGCAGCTCGATCCGGCCGCCGGGGAATAATGAGCAGTTCTTC. As protein: CASSSIRPPGNNEQFF.

This clone was detected once. The chain combines TRBV24-1 with TRBJ1-1; 9 bases are a match to TRBD1. Germline lookup yields CDR1 KGHDR and CDR2 SFDVKD. CDR3 length: 13 residues. V lost 4 bases, J lost 9 bases, and 5 bases stayed unmatched. The CDR3 region is CATSDSGTGQAFF. The CDR3 coding sequence is TGTGCCACCAGTGACTCCGGGACAGGGCAAGCTTTCTTT.

The chain couples TRBV3-1 (or the pseudogene TRBV3-2) to TRBJ1-5; TRBD1 aligns across 7 bases. V lost 0 bases, J lost 0 bases, and 14 bases stayed unmatched. This CDR3 region has 20 residues. Germline V gene lookup returns CDR1 LGHDT and CDR2 YNNKEL (reference sequence). CDR3 bases: TGTGCCAGCAGCCAAGAGCTCTTAATAAACCGGGACAGTAGCAATCAGCCCCAGCATTTT. This sequence encodes CASSQELLINRDSSNQPQHF.

V is TRBV11-2 and J is TRBJ2-1; D remains unclear. In germline, CDR1 is SGHAT, CDR2 FQNNGV. The CDR3 extends over 13 amino acids. V lost 0 bases and J lost 7, with 7 bases in between. CDR3 residues: CASSLDFRNEQFF. The CDR3, as DNA: TGTGCCAGCAGCTTAGATTTCAGGAATGAGCAGTTCTTC. The whole variable domain, remainder taken from reference TRBV11-2 and TRBJ2-1, is EAGVAQSPRYKIIEKRQSVAFWCNPISGHATLYWYQQILGQGPKLLIQFQNNGVVDDSQLPKDRFSAERLKGVDSTLKIQPAKLEDSAVYLCASSLDFRNEQFFGPGTRLTVL.

J is TRBJ1-2 and V is TRBV25-1; D is perhaps TRBD1 (5 bases). The CDR3 spans 13 residues. CDR1 and CDR2 from the germline V gene are MGHDK and SYGVNS. V was cut by 1 base and J by 8 bases, with 11 bases left in between. CDR3 sequence: CASSEWTQTGYTF. CDR3 in DNA: TGTGCCAGCAGTGAATGGACACAAACCGGCTACACCTTC.

The chain employs TRBV29-1 and TRBJ2-1, with 8 positions matching TRBD2. Trimming at V came to 1 base and at J to 4 bases, leaving 9 bases not matched to a gene. The germline CDR1 and CDR2 sequences are SQVTM and ANQGSEA. This CDR3 spans 16 amino acids. CDR3 coding DNA: TGCAGCGTTGAAGGTGGAGCGGGGGCCGTTTACAATGAGCAGTTCTTC. It encodes CSVEGGAGAVYNEQFF.

The chain couples TRBV6-5 to TRBJ2-1; TRBD1 matches 7 bases. The CDR3 spans 16 residues. The germline V gene has CDR1 MNHEY and CDR2 SVGAGI. Germline trimming cut 4 bases from V and 0 bases from J; bases unmatched to any gene: 6. CDR3 nucleotides: TGTGCCAGCAGTTTCGCCAGGGGGAGCTCCTACAATGAGCAGTTCTTC. Residues: CASSFARGSSYNEQFF.

This clone was detected a few times. This rearrangement joins TRBV7-9 to TRBJ1-6; no reliable D call. Trimming stripped 9 bases from V and 5 bases from J, with 14 bases between. The CDR3 has 14 amino acids. The V gene's germline CDR1 is SEHNR and CDR2 FQNEAQ (reference sequence). CDR3 protein: CARPSGQDNSPLHF. In DNA form, the CDR3 reads TGTGCCAGGCCCAGTGGGCAGGATAATTCACCCCTCCACTTT.

V and J are TRBV28 and TRBJ1-3; the match to TRBD1 covers 7 bases. The V and J ends lost 4 bases and 2 bases, in that order; junction bases with no gene match: 2. Germline loops: CDR1 MDHEN, CDR2 SYDVKM. This CDR3 is built from 14 residues. As DNA, the CDR3 is TGTGCCAGCAGTTCGACAGGGACTGGAAACACCATATATTTT. Translating gives CASSSTGTGNTIYF.

The gene calls are TRBV5-4 and TRBJ1-4; D possibly corresponds to TRBD1 (6 bases). There are 14 residues in the CDR3. Germline V gene lookup returns CDR1 SGHNT and CDR2 YYREEE (reference sequence). The V end lost 0 bases, the J end lost 3 bases, and 6 bases lay between the germline ends. CDR3 coding DNA: TGTGCCAGCAGCTTGGACAGGGCTAATGAAAAACTGTTTTTT. It yields the protein CASSLDRANEKLFF. Full variable domain (remainder filled in from reference TRBV5-4 and TRBJ1-4): ETGVTQSPTHLIKTRGQQVTLRCSSQSGHNTVSWYQQALGQGPQFIFQYYREEENGRGNFPPRFSGLQFPNYSSELNVNALELDDSALYLCASSLDRANEKLFFGSGTQLSVL.

Only a few counts were recorded for this clone. The chain links TRBV25-1 to TRBJ1-2, with D possibly TRBD1 on 5 matching bases. Looked up from germline, CDR1 is MGHDK and CDR2 is SYGVNS. This CDR3 region has 14 residues. Deletions cut 5 bases from V and 4 bases from J, with 14 bases between. The CDR3 coding sequence is TGTGCCAGCAGTCCACCCGGGGGGAGCTATGGCTACACCTTC. Encoded protein: CASSPPGGSYGYTF.

The rearrangement links TRBV19 to TRBJ1-2; D may be TRBD1 (6 bases). The V end lost 1 base, the J end lost 3 bases, and 12 bases lay between the germline ends. The CDR3 has 15 residues. Germline CDR1 reads LNHDA; CDR2 reads SQIVND (reference sequence). The CDR3: CASSIVLGGHYGYTF. Written as DNA, the CDR3 is TGTGCCAGTAGTATAGTCCTAGGGGGACACTATGGCTACACCTTC.

V is TRBV2 and J is TRBJ1-5; D perhaps matches TRBD1 (5 bases). From germline, CDR1 is SNHLY and CDR2 FYNNEI. Trimming removed 8 bases from V and 7 bases from J, with 21 bases in between. There are 15 residues in the CDR3. CDR3 sequence: CASQRGQLGWQPQHF. In DNA form, the CDR3 reads TGTGCCAGCCAAAGGGGTCAGCTAGGGTGGCAGCCCCAGCATTTT.

Only a few counts were recorded for this clone. The chain recombines TRBV12-3 or TRBV12-4 with TRBJ1-4; weak D call: TRBD1 (5 bases). This CDR3 is 13 amino acids long. V shed 9 bases and J shed 6 bases, with 14 bases lying between them. CDR3 nucleotides: TGTGCCAGTCGGCCTCCGGGGGATGAAAAACTGTTTTTT. It translates to CASRPPGDEKLFF.

This clone has just one count. This chain connects TRBV30 to TRBJ1-4; no clear D. The V gene's germline CDR1 is GTSNPN and CDR2 SVGIG (reference sequence). The V gene lost 6 bases and the J gene lost 6 bases, with 14 bases spanning the gap. The CDR3 sequence is 13 residues long. In DNA, the CDR3 is TGTGCCTGTTCCCCGGGATCCTATGAAAAACTGTTTTTT. Its protein product is CACSPGSYEKLFF.

The chain joins TRBV9 to TRBJ2-7, with D possibly being TRBD2 (5 bases). CDR1 is SGDLS and CDR2 is YYNGEE in the germline V gene. The CDR3 totals 16 residues. V lost 4 bases, J lost 0 bases, and 17 bases lay in between. CDR3 nucleotide sequence: TGTGCCAGCAGCACCTCATCTAGCAGAGCCTCCTACGAGCAGTACTTC. This sequence encodes CASSTSSSRASYEQYF.

The V call is TRBV6-5, the J call TRBJ1-4; D uncertain. CDR3 length: 14 residues. Trimming stripped 0 bases from V and 4 bases from J, with 6 bases between. The V gene's germline CDR1 is MNHEY and CDR2 SVGAGI. CDR3 coding DNA: TGTGCCAGCAGTTACTCCCCAGATAATGAAAAACTGTTTTTT. Protein product: CASSYSPDNEKLFF.

This clone was observed a few times. The chain links TRBV5-1 to TRBJ1-1; 7 nucleotides match TRBD1. Germline V gives CDR1 SGHRS, CDR2 YFSETQ. The junction had 3 bases not matched to a gene; V was cut back by 3 bases and J by 1 base. CDR3 size: 14 residues. CDR3 in amino acids: CASSSTGRNTEAFF. CDR3 bases: TGCGCCAGCAGCTCGACAGGGCGGAACACTGAAGCTTTCTTT.

The rearrangement uses TRBV5-1 and TRBJ1-1, with D perhaps TRBD1 (6 bases). CDR3 length equals 14 residues. Germline V lookup: CDR1 SGHRS, CDR2 YFSETQ. V lost 0 bases and J 0 bases, leaving 6 bases between the germline ends. This CDR3 is CASSLEGVNTEAFF. The CDR3 nucleotides are TGCGCCAGCAGCTTGGAGGGGGTGAACACTGAAGCTTTCTTT.